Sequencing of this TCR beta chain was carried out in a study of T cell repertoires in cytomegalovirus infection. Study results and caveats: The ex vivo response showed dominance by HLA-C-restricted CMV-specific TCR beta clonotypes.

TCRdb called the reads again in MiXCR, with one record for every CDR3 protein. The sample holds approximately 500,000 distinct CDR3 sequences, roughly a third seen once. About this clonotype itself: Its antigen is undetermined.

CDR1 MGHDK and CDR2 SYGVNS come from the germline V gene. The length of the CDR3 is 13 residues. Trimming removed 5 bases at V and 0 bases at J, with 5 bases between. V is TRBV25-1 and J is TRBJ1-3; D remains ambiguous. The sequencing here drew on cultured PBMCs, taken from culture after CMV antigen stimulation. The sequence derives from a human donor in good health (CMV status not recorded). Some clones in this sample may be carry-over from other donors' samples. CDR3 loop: CASSIGSGNTIYF. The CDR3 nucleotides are TGTGCCAGCAGTATCGGCTCTGGAAACACCATATATTTT.